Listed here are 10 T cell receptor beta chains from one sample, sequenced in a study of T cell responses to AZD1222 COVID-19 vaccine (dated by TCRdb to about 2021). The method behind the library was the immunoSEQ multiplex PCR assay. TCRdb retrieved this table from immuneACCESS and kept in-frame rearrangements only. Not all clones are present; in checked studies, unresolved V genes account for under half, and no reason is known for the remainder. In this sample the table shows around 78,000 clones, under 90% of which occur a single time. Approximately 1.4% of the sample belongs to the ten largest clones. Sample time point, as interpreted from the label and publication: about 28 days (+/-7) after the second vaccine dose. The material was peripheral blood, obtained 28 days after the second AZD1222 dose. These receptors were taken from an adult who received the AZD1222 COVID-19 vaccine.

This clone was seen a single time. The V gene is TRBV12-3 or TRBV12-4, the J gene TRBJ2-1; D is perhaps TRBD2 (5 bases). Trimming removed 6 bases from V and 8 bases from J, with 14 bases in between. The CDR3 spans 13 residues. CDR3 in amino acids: CASRRASGYEQFF. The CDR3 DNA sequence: TGTGCCAGCAGACGGGCCAGCGGCTATGAGCAGTTCTTC.

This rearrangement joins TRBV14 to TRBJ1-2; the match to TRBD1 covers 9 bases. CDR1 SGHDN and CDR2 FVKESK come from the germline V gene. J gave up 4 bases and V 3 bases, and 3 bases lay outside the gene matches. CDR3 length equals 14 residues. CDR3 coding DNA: TGTGCCAGCAGCCACAACAGGGGGCTCTATGGCTACACCTTC. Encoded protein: CASSHNRGLYGYTF.

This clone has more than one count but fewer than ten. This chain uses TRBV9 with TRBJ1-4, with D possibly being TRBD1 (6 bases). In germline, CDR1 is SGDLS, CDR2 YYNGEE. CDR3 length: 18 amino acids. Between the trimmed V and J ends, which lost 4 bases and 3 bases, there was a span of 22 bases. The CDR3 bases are TGTGCCAGCAGCTCAGCGACAGGCAAAGGGGGTCCTAATGAAAAACTGTTTTTT. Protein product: CASSSATGKGGPNEKLFF.

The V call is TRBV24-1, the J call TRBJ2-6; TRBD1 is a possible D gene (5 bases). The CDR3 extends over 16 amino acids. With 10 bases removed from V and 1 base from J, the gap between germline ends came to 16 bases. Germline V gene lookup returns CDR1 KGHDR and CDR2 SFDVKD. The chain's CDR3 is CATGKGADSGANVLTF. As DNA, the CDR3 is TGTGCCACAGGGAAAGGGGCTGATTCTGGGGCCAACGTCCTGACTTTC.

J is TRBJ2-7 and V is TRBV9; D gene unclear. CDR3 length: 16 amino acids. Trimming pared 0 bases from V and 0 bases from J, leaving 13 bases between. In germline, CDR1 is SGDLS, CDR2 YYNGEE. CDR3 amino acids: CASSVGDQWDSYEQYF. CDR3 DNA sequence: TGTGCCAGCAGCGTAGGGGATCAGTGGGACTCCTACGAGCAGTACTTC.

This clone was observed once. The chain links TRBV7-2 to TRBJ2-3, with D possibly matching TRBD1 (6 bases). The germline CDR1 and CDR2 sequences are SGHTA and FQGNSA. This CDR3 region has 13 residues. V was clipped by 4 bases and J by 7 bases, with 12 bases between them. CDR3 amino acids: CASSSFRGNTQYF. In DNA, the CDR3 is TGTGCCAGCAGCTCTTTTAGGGGGAATACGCAGTATTTT.

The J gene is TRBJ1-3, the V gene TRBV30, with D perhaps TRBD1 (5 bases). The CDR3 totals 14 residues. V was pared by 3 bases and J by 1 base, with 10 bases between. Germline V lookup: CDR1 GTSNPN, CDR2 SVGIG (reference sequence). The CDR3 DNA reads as TGTGCCTGGAGGGGGGTCGAATCTGGAAACACCATATATTTT. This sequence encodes CAWRGVESGNTIYF.

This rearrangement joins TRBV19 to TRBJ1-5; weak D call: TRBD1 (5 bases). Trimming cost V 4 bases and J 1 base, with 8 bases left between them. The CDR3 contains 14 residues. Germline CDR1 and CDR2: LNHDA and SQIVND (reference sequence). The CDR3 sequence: CASSRGRSNQPQHF. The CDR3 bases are TGTGCCAGTAGTAGGGGACGGAGCAATCAGCCCCAGCATTTT.

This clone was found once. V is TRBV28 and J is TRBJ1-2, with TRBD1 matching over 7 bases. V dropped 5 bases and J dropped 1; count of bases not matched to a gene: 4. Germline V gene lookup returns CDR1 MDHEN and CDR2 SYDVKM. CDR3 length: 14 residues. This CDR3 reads CASSNRQGNYGYTF. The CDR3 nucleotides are TGTGCCAGCAGTAACCGACAGGGTAACTATGGCTACACCTTC.

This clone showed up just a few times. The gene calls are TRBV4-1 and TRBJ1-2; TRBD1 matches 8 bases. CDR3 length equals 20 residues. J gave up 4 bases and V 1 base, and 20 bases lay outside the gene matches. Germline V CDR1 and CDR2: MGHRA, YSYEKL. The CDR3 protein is CASSQVIPPDRARNPYGYTF. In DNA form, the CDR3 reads TGCGCCAGCAGCCAAGTTATCCCCCCGGACAGGGCCCGGAACCCCTATGGCTACACCTTC.